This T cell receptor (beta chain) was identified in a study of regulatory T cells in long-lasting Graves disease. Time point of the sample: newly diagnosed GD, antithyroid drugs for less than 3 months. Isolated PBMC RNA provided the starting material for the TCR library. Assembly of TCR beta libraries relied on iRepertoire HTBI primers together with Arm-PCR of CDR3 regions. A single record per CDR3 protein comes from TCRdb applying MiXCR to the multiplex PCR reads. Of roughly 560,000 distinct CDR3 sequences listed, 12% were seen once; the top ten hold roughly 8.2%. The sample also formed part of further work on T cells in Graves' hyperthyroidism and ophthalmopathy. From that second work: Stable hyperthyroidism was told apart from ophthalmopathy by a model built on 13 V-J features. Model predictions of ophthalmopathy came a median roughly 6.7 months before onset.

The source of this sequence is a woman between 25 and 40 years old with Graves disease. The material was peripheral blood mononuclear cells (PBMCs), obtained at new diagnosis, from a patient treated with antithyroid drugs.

The CDR3 loop reads CASSTPTNEKLFF. The CDR3 DNA sequence: TGTGCCAGTAGTACCCCAACTAATGAAAAACTGTTTTTT. The chain uses TRBV19 and TRBJ1-4; D gene uncertain. The CDR3 has 13 amino acids. Trimming shortened V by 4 bases and J by 0 bases, and 3 bases separated the two germline ends. Germline CDR1 is LNHDA and CDR2 is SQIVND (reference sequence).